Following are 12 T cell receptor beta chains from one sample sequenced in a study of regulatory T cells in long-lasting Graves disease. The time point was: newly diagnosed GD, antithyroid drugs for less than 3 months. RNA from PBMCs was the source of the TCR library. Arm-PCR of CDR3 regions with iRepertoire HTBI primers generated TCR beta libraries. In TCRdb, the multiplex PCR reads were re-called with MiXCR into one record per CDR3 protein. In the table there are about 500,000 distinct CDR3 sequences, roughly 15% of which are singletons. Another study also made use of these data, one on T cells in Graves' hyperthyroidism and ophthalmopathy.

The material was peripheral blood mononuclear cells (PBMCs), obtained at new diagnosis, from a patient treated with antithyroid drugs. These TCRs come from a man aged 35 to 55 with Graves disease.

This clonotype was detected ten times or more. The rearrangement joins TRBV12-5 to TRBJ1-1; no clear D. The germline V gene encodes CDR1 LGHNT and CDR2 FRNRAP. The CDR3 length is 13 residues. V was shortened by 0 bases and J by 8 bases, with 10 bases between the two germline ends. In nucleotides, the CDR3 is TGTGCTAGTGGTTTGGTACTCGGGAGAGAAGCTTTCTTT. Residues: CASGLVLGREAFF.

The sample holds many counts of this clonotype. This rearrangement joins TRBV11-2 to TRBJ2-7; 8 nucleotides match TRBD1. This CDR3 spans 14 amino acids. Looked up from germline, CDR1 is SGHAT and CDR2 is FQNNGV. V trimming: 4 bases; J trimming: 2 bases; junction bases outside the gene matches: 4. DNA of the CDR3: TGTGCCAGCAGCTCGGACAGGGTCGCCTACGAGCAGTACTTC. Translation gives CASSSDRVAYEQYF.

This clonotype was recorded many times. V and J are TRBV7-9 and TRBJ2-3; no definite D call. Trimming shortened V by 4 bases and J by 5 bases, and 4 bases separated the two germline ends. The germline CDR1 and CDR2 sequences are SEHNR and FQNEAQ (reference sequence). This CDR3 region has 11 residues. The CDR3: CASSSEDTQYF. CDR3 nucleotide sequence: TGTGCCAGCAGCTCGGAAGATACGCAGTATTTT.

This clonotype was seen more than once but under ten times. The rearrangement uses TRBV20-1 and TRBJ2-7, with a tentative D call TRBD2 (5 bases). V dropped 1 base and J dropped 2 bases, with 9 bases sitting between them. The CDR3 is 13 amino acids. Germline values: CDR1 DFQATT, CDR2 SNEGSKA (reference sequence). The CDR3 sequence: CSARAGTAYEQYF. CDR3 coding DNA: TGCAGTGCTAGAGCGGGAACGGCCTACGAGCAGTACTTC.

This clonotype was seen many times. V is TRBV2 and J is TRBJ1-1; D gene ambiguous. CDR1 is SNHLY and CDR2 is FYNNEI in the germline V gene. V was shortened by 10 bases and J by 2 bases, with 17 bases between the two germline ends. The CDR3 extends over 14 amino acids. CDR3 amino acids: CATQLGGFNTEAFF. CDR3 nucleotides: TGTGCCACCCAACTAGGCGGGTTTAACACTGAAGCTTTCTTT.

This clonotype was detected only once. Since a much larger clone is just one base distant, this may be a read error. As DNA, the CDR3 is TGCAGTGCTGGGATCCCTAGCGGGATCACCTACGAGCAGTTCTTC. Its protein is CSAGIPSGITYEQFF. The rearrangement links TRBV20-1 to TRBJ2-4; 9 positions agree with TRBD2. With the DNA end fitting TRBJ2-1 better, the J assignment may be wrong. CDR1 and CDR2 from the germline V gene are DFQATT and SNEGSKA (reference sequence). The CDR3 extends over 15 amino acids.

This chain joins TRBV5-1 and TRBJ2-5, with 13 bases aligning to TRBD2. V lost 4 bases, J lost 5 bases, and 8 bases stayed unmatched. Germline V gene lookup returns CDR1 SGHRS and CDR2 YFSETQ. This CDR3 spans 16 amino acids. The CDR3 bases are TGCGCCAGCAGCGCGGGACTAGCGGGGCATGGGGAGACCCAGTACTTC. Protein sequence: CASSAGLAGHGETQYF.

This clonotype was observed many times. The gene calls are TRBV7-9 and TRBJ2-1; no clear D. CDR1 is SEHNR and CDR2 is FQNEAQ in the germline V gene (reference sequence). Deletions cut 1 base from V and 9 bases from J, with 10 bases between. The CDR3 consists of 13 residues. The chain's CDR3 is CASSLVVRAEQFF. CDR3 nucleotides: TGTGCCAGCAGCTTAGTGGTCCGGGCTGAGCAGTTCTTC. Variable domain in full (rest from reference TRBV7-9 and TRBJ2-1): DTGVSQNPRHKITKRGQNVTFRCDPISEHNRLYWYRQTLGQGPEFLTYFQNEAQLEKSRLLSDRFSAERPKGSFSTLEIQRTEQGDSAMYLCASSLVVRAEQFFGPGTRLTVL.

The table lists this clonotype with many counts. As DNA, the CDR3 is TGCGCCAGCAGCTTGGCAGGAGATATGAACACTGAAGCTTTCTTT. As protein: CASSLAGDMNTEAFF. The chain combines TRBV5-1 with TRBJ1-1; no clear D gene. Germline assignment: CDR1 SGHRS and CDR2 YFSETQ. V shed 0 bases and J shed 0 bases, with 9 bases lying between them. The CDR3 is 15 residues long.

This clonotype was counted between two and nine times. J is TRBJ1-6 and V is TRBV30; 7 bases are a match to TRBD1. Germline-derived CDR1 and CDR2 are GTSNPN and SVGIG (reference sequence). Trimming at V came to 8 bases and at J to 5 bases, leaving 12 bases not matched to a gene. This CDR3 comprises 15 residues. Written as DNA, the CDR3 is TGTGCCGGGACAGTGGCTCTTGGGAATAATTCACCCCTCCACTTT. It codes for CAGTVALGNNSPLHF.

This clonotype was detected ten times or more. In DNA form, the CDR3 reads TGTGCCAGCTCGATGTTAGCGGGAGGGTTCTACAATGAGCAGTTCTTC. Its protein product is CASSMLAGGFYNEQFF. V usage is TRBV6-2 or TRBV6-3 and J usage is TRBJ2-1, with 11 bases aligning to TRBD2. The V and J ends lost 8 bases and 3 bases, in that order; junction bases with no gene match: 9. The germline CDR1 and CDR2 sequences are MNHEY and SVGEGT. This CDR3 spans 16 amino acids.

This clonotype was seen ten or more times. This chain joins TRBV12-3 or TRBV12-4 and TRBJ2-1; perhaps TRBD1 as D (6 bases). The ends were cut back, 5 bases at V and 9 bases at J, with 17 bases in the middle. The CDR3 sequence is 14 residues long. The CDR3 region is CASSPETGSGEQFF. The CDR3 nucleotides read TGTGCCAGCAGTCCCGAGACAGGTTCGGGTGAGCAGTTCTTC.